Listed here are 7 T cell receptor beta chains from one sample, sequenced in a study of blood T cell repertoires in COVID-19. TCRdb's table, derived via immunoSEQ multiplex PCR, lists solely in-frame clones and lacks some. The sample records 150,000 to 200,000 clones, 83% being singletons. Specimen: peripheral blood. These receptors were taken from a woman in her seventies with COVID-19, enrolled during active disease.

This chain connects TRBV7-2 to TRBJ2-7; tentatively, D is TRBD2 (6 bases). The CDR3 contains 13 residues. The germline V gene encodes CDR1 SGHTA and CDR2 FQGNSA. The germline V and J ends were trimmed by 5 bases and 6 bases, with 14 bases remaining between them. As DNA, the CDR3 is TGTGCCAGCAGCCTGGGACTCGGGAGCGAGCAGTACTTC. This gives the protein CASSLGLGSEQYF.

The V gene is TRBV9, the J gene TRBJ1-2; 8 bases align to TRBD1. With V trimmed by 0 bases and J by 4 bases, 14 bases remained unmatched. Germline V gives CDR1 SGDLS, CDR2 YYNGEE. The CDR3 consists of 18 residues. CDR3 sequence: CASSVGGPGGAYLYGYTF. CDR3 sequence (DNA): TGTGCCAGCAGCGTAGGGGGTCCAGGGGGCGCATACCTCTATGGCTACACCTTC.

This clone was found a few times. The J gene is TRBJ1-1, the V gene TRBV5-5; TRBD1 is a possible D gene (5 bases). Per germline, CDR1 SGHKS and CDR2 YYEKEE (reference sequence). V lost 4 bases, J lost 5 bases, and 15 bases lay in between. The CDR3 length is 14 residues. This CDR3 reads CASSHYGEGTEAFF. The CDR3 DNA follows: TGTGCCAGCAGCCATTACGGGGAGGGGACTGAAGCTTTCTTT.

This chain uses TRBV21-1 with TRBJ1-1. TRBV21-1 is reported as a pseudogene. The CDR3 runs 14 residues. CDR3 sequence reads: CASSKARGNTEAFF. DNA of the CDR3: TGTGCCAGCAGCAAAGCGCGAGGAAACACTGAAGCTTTCTTT.

Notes on this clone: This sample includes further DNA sequences coding for the same CDR3. V usage is TRBV19 and J usage is TRBJ2-2, with 9 bases lining up with TRBD2. From germline, CDR1 is LNHDA and CDR2 SQIVND (reference sequence). After removal of 1 base from V and 1 base from J, the junction contained 4 bases not matched to a gene. The CDR3 covers 17 residues. CDR3: CASSIVRAGGNTGELFF. The CDR3 DNA reads TGTGCCAGTAGTATAGTTCGAGCGGGAGGGAACACCGGGGAGCTGTTTTTT.

About this clone itself: Sequence at one end of the junction differs from germline and may be a read error. The chain is built from TRBV27 and TRBJ2-7, with 8 bases lining up with TRBD1. The CDR3 spans 15 residues. Germline V gene sequence: CDR1 MNHEY, CDR2 SMNVEV (reference sequence). CDR3 region: CASSTQGASSNEQYF. The CDR3 nucleotides read TGTGCCAGCAGTACTCAGGGGGCTTCCTCCAACGAGCAGTACTTC.

This clone has only one observation. This chain's CDR3 is CASSSGGLNTEAFF. The CDR3 DNA sequence: TGTGCCAGTAGCTCGGGGGGCTTGAACACTGAAGCTTTCTTT. The chain recombines TRBV19 with TRBJ1-1, with D possibly TRBD1 on 6 matching bases. This CDR3 has 14 amino acids. The V end was cut by 6 bases, the J end by 0 bases, with 11 bases between. In germline, CDR1 is LNHDA, CDR2 SQIVND (reference sequence).